This T cell receptor (beta chain) was sequenced in a study of T cell responses to AZD1222 COVID-19 vaccine. Study at large: Second-dose recipients at about 4 or about 12 weeks were treated as one pooled group.

Study results and limitations: Two doses of AZD1222 preceded a rise in Spike-specific TCR breadth and depth. Baseline seropositivity occurred in only 5 to 7 AZD1222 recipients.

A word on this clone: Its antigen is unidentified.

Assay used: immunoSEQ multiplex PCR; TCRdb lists only in-frame clones, some missing. Here the sample spans 150,000 to 200,000 clones, almost 95% being singletons. Germline V gene sequence: CDR1 MNHEY, CDR2 SVGEGT. This CDR3 is 13 amino acids long. V was trimmed by 2 bases and J by 4 bases, leaving 8 bases between them. Material: peripheral blood, obtained on day 0 of AZD1222 vaccination. This clonotype was obtained from an adult in good health. The V call is TRBV6-2 or TRBV6-3, the J call TRBJ1-1, with D unresolved. The CDR3 DNA sequence: TGTGCCAGCAGTTACCCCGGTCTCACTGAAGCTTTCTTT. It yields the protein CASSYPGLTEAFF.